The 14 T cell receptor beta chains presented below share a single source sample, sequenced in a study of T cells expressing NK-cell markers. TCRdb re-called the 5' RACE reads; one entry per CDR3 protein, DNA not given. The repertoire shows over 150,000 distinct CDR3 sequences; the top ten hold 37%. The sequencing sample was made of blood T cells: a sorted CD56 or NKG2C T cell subset, CD4+ or CD8+ T cells, or bulk PBMC T cells (not recorded which). These receptors were taken from a woman aged 50 to 65 in good health.

The chain recombines TRBV7-9 with TRBJ2-7; TCRdb proposes TRBD1, but this gene call is untestable without DNA. The CDR3 loop spans 14 amino acids. CDR1 and CDR2 (germline): SEHNR, FQNEAQ (reference sequence). CDR3 residues: CASSRDNRFYEQYF.

The V gene is TRBV12-3 or TRBV12-4, the J gene TRBJ2-5; the TRBD1 assignment by TCRdb is unverifiable without DNA. The CDR3 has 13 amino acids. CDR3 region: CASSPLRGETQYF.

V usage is TRBV7-8 and J usage is TRBJ2-1. The length of the CDR3 is 15 residues. Germline-derived CDR1 and CDR2 are SGHVS and FQNEAQ. CDR3 protein: CASRHTESSYNEQFF.

The CDR3 protein is CASSLTGLAVLDTQYF. V and J are TRBV7-3 and TRBJ2-3; as DNA is missing, the TRBD2 call by TCRdb cannot be tested. The CDR3 totals 16 residues. Germline CDR1 SGHTA, CDR2 FQGTGA.

The chain has TRBV9 and TRBJ2-5; TCRdb indicates TRBD2, and absent DNA this call remains unverified. The CDR3 contains 17 residues. Germline lookup yields CDR1 SGDLS and CDR2 YYNGEE. The CDR3 is CASSVLAGSGSQETQYF.

The chain joins TRBV20-1 to TRBJ1-1; the D call of TRBD1 rests on TCRdb alone, since no DNA is present to check it. CDR1 and CDR2 from the germline V gene are DFQATT and SNEGSKA (reference sequence). The CDR3 has 13 amino acids. The CDR3 loop is CSAFDSGNTEAFF.

The chain has TRBV4-1 and TRBJ2-5; TCRdb returns TRBD2, unconfirmable since there is no DNA. Germline CDR1 MGHRA, CDR2 YSYEKL. CDR3 size: 15 residues. The CDR3 loop is CASSQSAGVRETQYF.

V usage is TRBV12-3 or TRBV12-4 and J usage is TRBJ1-4; lacking DNA, the TRBD1 call made by TCRdb goes unchecked. This CDR3 spans 15 amino acids. The CDR3 here is CASSGRQGGMGKLFF.

The chain links TRBV19 to TRBJ2-7; TCRdb's D gene call, TRBD1, goes unchecked for lack of DNA. The CDR3 is made up of 15 amino acids. The V gene's germline CDR1 is LNHDA and CDR2 SQIVND (reference sequence). CDR3 region: CASSPRGTGTYEQYF.

This chain links TRBV4-2 with TRBJ2-1. Germline values: CDR1 LGHNA, CDR2 YNFKEQ. The CDR3 extends over 16 amino acids. The CDR3 region is CASSQADWSSYNEQFF.

The V call is TRBV12-3 or TRBV12-4, the J call TRBJ1-1; TCRdb's D call, TRBD1, is unchecked because there is no DNA. The CDR3 runs to 17 residues. The CDR3 loop reads CASSSSPLGRSNTEAFF.

CDR3 region: CATRDAWGGYTF. The rearrangement joins TRBV24-1 to TRBJ1-2. The CDR3 consists of 12 residues. Germline V gene lookup returns CDR1 KGHDR and CDR2 SFDVKD.

The chain has TRBV12-3 or TRBV12-4 and TRBJ2-3; TCRdb outputs TRBD1, but without DNA this stays unchecked. The CDR3 has 14 amino acids. CDR3: CASSVGPRTDTQYF.

The V gene is TRBV28, the J gene TRBJ2-7; TCRdb calls TRBD1, which cannot be checked without DNA. CDR1 is MDHEN, CDR2 SYDVKM, per germline. CDR3 length: 14 residues. The CDR3 region is CASLRQDFPYEQYF.